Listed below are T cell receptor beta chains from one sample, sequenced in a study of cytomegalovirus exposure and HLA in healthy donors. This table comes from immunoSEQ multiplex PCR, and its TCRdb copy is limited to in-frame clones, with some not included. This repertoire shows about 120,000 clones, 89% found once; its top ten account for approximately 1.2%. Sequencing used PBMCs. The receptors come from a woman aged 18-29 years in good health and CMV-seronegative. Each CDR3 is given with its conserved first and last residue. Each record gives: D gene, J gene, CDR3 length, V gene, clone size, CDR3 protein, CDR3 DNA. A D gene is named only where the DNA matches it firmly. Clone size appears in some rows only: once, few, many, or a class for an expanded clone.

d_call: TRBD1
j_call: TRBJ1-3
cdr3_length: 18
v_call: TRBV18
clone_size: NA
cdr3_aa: CASSPSYPKTGPGNTIYF
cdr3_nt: TGTGCCAGCTCACCCTCATATCCCAAGACAGGGCCGGGAAACACCATATATTTT

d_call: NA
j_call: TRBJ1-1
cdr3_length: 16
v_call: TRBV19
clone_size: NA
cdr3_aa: CASRAGRGTLNTEAFF
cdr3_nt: TGTGCCAGTAGGGCCGGCAGGGGTACGCTAAACACTGAAGCTTTCTTT

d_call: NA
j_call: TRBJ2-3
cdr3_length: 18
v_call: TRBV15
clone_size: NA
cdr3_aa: CATSKGPGGAYGTDTQYF
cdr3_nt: TGTGCCACCAGCAAAGGACCTGGGGGGGCCTACGGCACAGATACGCAGTATTTT

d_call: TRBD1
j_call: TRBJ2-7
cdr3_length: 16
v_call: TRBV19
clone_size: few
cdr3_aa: CASSEPGQGKSYEQYF
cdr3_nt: TGTGCCAGTAGTGAGCCGGGACAGGGAAAATCCTACGAGCAGTACTTC

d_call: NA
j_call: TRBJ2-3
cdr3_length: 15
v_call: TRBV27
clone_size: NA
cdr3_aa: CASSPRRGGTDTQYF
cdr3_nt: TGTGCCAGCAGCCCGCGTCGCGGGGGCACAGATACGCAGTATTTT

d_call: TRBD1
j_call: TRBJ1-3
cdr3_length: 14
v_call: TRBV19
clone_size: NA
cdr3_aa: CASNPTGGGNTIYF
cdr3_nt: TGTGCCAGTAACCCAACAGGGGGCGGAAACACCATATATTTT

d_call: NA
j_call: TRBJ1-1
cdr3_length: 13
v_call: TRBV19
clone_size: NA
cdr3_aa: CASSAVTDTEAFF
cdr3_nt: TGTGCCAGTAGTGCGGTCACGGACACTGAAGCTTTCTTT

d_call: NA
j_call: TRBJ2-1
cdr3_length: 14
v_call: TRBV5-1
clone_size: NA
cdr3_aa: CASSLAPHADEQFF
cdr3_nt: TGCGCCAGCAGCTTGGCTCCTCACGCGGATGAGCAGTTCTTC

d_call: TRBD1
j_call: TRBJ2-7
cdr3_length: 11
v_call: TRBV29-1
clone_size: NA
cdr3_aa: CSVEDRVGQYF
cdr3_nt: TGCAGCGTAGAAGACAGGGTAGGGCAGTACTTC

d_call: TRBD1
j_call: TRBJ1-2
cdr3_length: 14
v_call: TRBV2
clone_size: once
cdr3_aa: CASMRRGLGYGYTF
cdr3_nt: TGTGCCAGCATGCGGAGGGGGCTCGGCTATGGCTACACCTTC

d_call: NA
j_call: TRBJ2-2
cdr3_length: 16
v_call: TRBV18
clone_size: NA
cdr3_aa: CASSPYWQGSPGELFF
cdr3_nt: TGTGCCAGCTCACCATACTGGCAGGGAAGTCCCGGGGAGCTGTTTTTT

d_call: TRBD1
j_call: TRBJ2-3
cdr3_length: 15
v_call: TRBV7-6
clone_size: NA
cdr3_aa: CASSQGTGGTDTQYF
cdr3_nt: TGTGCCAGCAGCCAAGGGACAGGGGGAACAGATACGCAGTATTTT

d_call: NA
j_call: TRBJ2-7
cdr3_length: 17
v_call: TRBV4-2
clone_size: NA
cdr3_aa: CASSQHTPGVSLYEQYF
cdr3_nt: TGTGCCAGCAGCCAGCACACACCGGGGGTTTCTCTTTACGAGCAGTACTTC

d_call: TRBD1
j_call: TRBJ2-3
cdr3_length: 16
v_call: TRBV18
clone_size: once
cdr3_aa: CASSTSTGASTDTQYF
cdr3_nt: TGTGCCAGCTCAACCTCGACAGGGGCTAGCACAGATACGCAGTATTTT

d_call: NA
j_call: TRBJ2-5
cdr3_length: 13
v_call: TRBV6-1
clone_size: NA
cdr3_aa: CASSRGQGETQYF
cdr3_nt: TGTGCCAGCAGTAGGGGTCAGGGGGAGACCCAGTACTTC

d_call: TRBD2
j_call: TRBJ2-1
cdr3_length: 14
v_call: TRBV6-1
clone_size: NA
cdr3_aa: CASKRTSGGHEQFF
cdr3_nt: TGTGCCAGCAAAAGGACTAGCGGGGGGCATGAGCAGTTCTTC

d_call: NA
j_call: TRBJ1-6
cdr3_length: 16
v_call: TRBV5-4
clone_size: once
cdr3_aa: CASSLDLQGYNSPLHF
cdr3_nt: TGTGCCAGCAGCTTGGATCTGCAGGGTTATAATTCACCCCTCCACTTT

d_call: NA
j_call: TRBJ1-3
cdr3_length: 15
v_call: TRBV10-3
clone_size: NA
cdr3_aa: CAISEFRGSGNTIYF
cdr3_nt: TGTGCCATCAGTGAATTCAGGGGCTCTGGAAACACCATATATTTT

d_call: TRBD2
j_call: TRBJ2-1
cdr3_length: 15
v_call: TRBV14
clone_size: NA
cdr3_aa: CASSQGPGTSNEQFF
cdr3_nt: TGTGCCAGCAGCCAAGGCCCTGGGACTAGTAATGAGCAGTTCTTC

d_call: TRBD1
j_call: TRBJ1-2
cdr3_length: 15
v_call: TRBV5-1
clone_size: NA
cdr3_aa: CASSQGGQGRYGYTF
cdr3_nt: TGCGCCAGCAGCCAGGGGGGACAGGGAAGATATGGCTACACCTTC

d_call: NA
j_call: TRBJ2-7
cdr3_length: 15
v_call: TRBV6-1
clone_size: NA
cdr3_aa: CAVPNRQAGSYEQYF
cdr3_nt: TGTGCGGTGCCGAACAGGCAGGCCGGCTCCTACGAGCAGTACTTC

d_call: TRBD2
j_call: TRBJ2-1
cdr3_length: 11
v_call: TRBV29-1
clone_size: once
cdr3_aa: CSQMGLNEQFF
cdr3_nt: TGCAGCCAAATGGGACTAAATGAGCAGTTCTTC